A selection of T cell receptor beta chains follows, all from one sample in a study of blood T cell repertoires in COVID-19. Sequenced by immunoSEQ multiplex PCR; TCRdb stores in-frame clones only, minus some. This sample has some 110,000 clones, with 80% found just once. Sequencing was carried out using peripheral blood. The receptors derive from a man in his sixties with active or convalescent COVID-19. CDR3s include the opening cysteine and the closing phenylalanine or tryptophan. The order of the fields is clone size, D gene, J gene, V gene, CDR3 DNA, CDR3 protein. The D gene is left open where the match is weak. The size of a clone is reported for some rows only, either as once, few or many, or as a class for expanded clones.

clone_size: many
d_call: NA
j_call: TRBJ1-2
v_call: TRBV7-8
cdr3_nt: TGTGCCAGCAGCCCCGGGAGGGCGGGGGACTATGGCTACACCTTC
cdr3_aa: CASSPGRAGDYGYTF

clone_size: many
d_call: TRBD2
j_call: TRBJ2-3
v_call: TRBV11-1
cdr3_nt: TGTGCCAGCAGCTTTACTAGCGGTTACAGCACAGATACGCAGTATTTT
cdr3_aa: CASSFTSGYSTDTQYF

clone_size: NA
d_call: NA
j_call: TRBJ2-3
v_call: TRBV4-3
cdr3_nt: TGCGCCAGCAGCCAAGGGCCAGGGTACACAGATACGCAGTATTTT
cdr3_aa: CASSQGPGYTDTQYF

clone_size: NA
d_call: TRBD2
j_call: TRBJ2-2
v_call: TRBV5-6
cdr3_nt: TGTGCCAGCAGCTTGGGAGGACTAGCGGGAGTCACCGGGGAGCTGTTTTTT
cdr3_aa: CASSLGGLAGVTGELFF

clone_size: NA
d_call: TRBD1
j_call: TRBJ1-1
v_call: TRBV20-1
cdr3_nt: TGCAGTGCTAGTTACAGGGGTCTGCGGAACACTGAAGCTTTCTTT
cdr3_aa: CSASYRGLRNTEAFF

clone_size: many
d_call: NA
j_call: TRBJ2-7
v_call: TRBV30
cdr3_nt: TGTGCCTGGAGCGCCCGGGGGAGCTCCTACGAGCAGTACTTC
cdr3_aa: CAWSARGSSYEQYF

clone_size: NA
d_call: NA
j_call: TRBJ2-3
v_call: TRBV18
cdr3_nt: TGTGCCAGCTCACCCAGCGACGGGCAGTATTTT
cdr3_aa: CASSPSDGQYF

clone_size: NA
d_call: NA
j_call: TRBJ2-5
v_call: TRBV18
cdr3_nt: TGTGCCAGCTCCCCTTCGAGGGAGACCCAGTACTTC
cdr3_aa: CASSPSRETQYF

clone_size: NA
d_call: NA
j_call: TRBJ2-1
v_call: TRBV28
cdr3_nt: TGTGCCAGCAGTAGCCACGGGAGTGAGTCCTACAATGAGCAGTTCTTC
cdr3_aa: CASSSHGSESYNEQFF

clone_size: NA
d_call: TRBD2
j_call: TRBJ2-7
v_call: TRBV9
cdr3_nt: TGTGCCAGCAGCGGGGTCTCGGGACTAGCGGGAGGCGAGCAGTACTTC
cdr3_aa: CASSGVSGLAGGEQYF

clone_size: NA
d_call: NA
j_call: TRBJ1-1
v_call: TRBV5-4
cdr3_nt: TGTGCCAGCAGCTTGGGTGCAGGGTTGAACACTGAAGCTTTCTTT
cdr3_aa: CASSLGAGLNTEAFF

clone_size: NA
d_call: TRBD1
j_call: TRBJ1-4
v_call: TRBV6-6
cdr3_nt: TGTGCCAGTTCAACCGGGACAGGAGATGAAAAACTGTTTTTT
cdr3_aa: CASSTGTGDEKLFF

clone_size: NA
d_call: NA
j_call: TRBJ2-7
v_call: TRBV20-1
cdr3_nt: TGCAGTGCTAGTTACCAGGACTACGAGCAGTACTTC
cdr3_aa: CSASYQDYEQYF

clone_size: NA
d_call: TRBD2
j_call: TRBJ2-7
v_call: TRBV19
cdr3_nt: TGTGCCAGTAGTCCCGGGGGGGAGTACGAGCAGTACTTC
cdr3_aa: CASSPGGEYEQYF

clone_size: NA
d_call: TRBD1
j_call: TRBJ1-2
v_call: TRBV7-2
cdr3_nt: TGTGCCAGCAGCCCCCAGGGACAGGGGAATGGCTACACCTTC
cdr3_aa: CASSPQGQGNGYTF

clone_size: NA
d_call: NA
j_call: TRBJ2-2
v_call: TRBV7-2
cdr3_nt: TGTGCCAGCAGCTCACTCTCAGGGGTTGACACCGGGGAGCTGTTTTTT
cdr3_aa: CASSSLSGVDTGELFF

clone_size: NA
d_call: TRBD1
j_call: TRBJ1-2
v_call: TRBV7-2
cdr3_nt: TGTGCCAGCAGCTCCAGTACCGGACAGGGGATCGGAGGTGGCTACACCTTC
cdr3_aa: CASSSSTGQGIGGGYTF

clone_size: NA
d_call: TRBD1
j_call: TRBJ2-5
v_call: TRBV30
cdr3_nt: TGTGCCTGGGGACAGGGTCAAGAGACCCAGTACTTC
cdr3_aa: CAWGQGQETQYF

clone_size: once
d_call: TRBD2
j_call: TRBJ2-1
v_call: TRBV9
cdr3_nt: TGTGCCAGCAGCGTAGAGGCACTAGCGGGGCTATACAATGAGCAGTTCTTC
cdr3_aa: CASSVEALAGLYNEQFF

clone_size: NA
d_call: NA
j_call: TRBJ2-2
v_call: TRBV10-3
cdr3_nt: TGTGCCATCAGTGAGTCGCCCGGCAGGGCCGGGGAGCTGTTTTTT
cdr3_aa: CAISESPGRAGELFF

clone_size: NA
d_call: NA
j_call: TRBJ1-5
v_call: TRBV6-5
cdr3_nt: TGTGCCAGCAGGCCGACAGGAGGTACTCAGCCCCAGCATTTT
cdr3_aa: CASRPTGGTQPQHF

clone_size: NA
d_call: TRBD2
j_call: TRBJ2-3
v_call: TRBV27
cdr3_nt: TGTGCCAGCACAGGTTCTAGGGCTAGCGGTTACACAGATACGCAGTATTTT
cdr3_aa: CASTGSRASGYTDTQYF

clone_size: NA
d_call: NA
j_call: TRBJ2-1
v_call: TRBV18
cdr3_nt: TGTGCCAGCTCCCCGACAGACCCCAATGAGCAGTTCTTC
cdr3_aa: CASSPTDPNEQFF

clone_size: NA
d_call: NA
j_call: TRBJ2-1
v_call: TRBV28
cdr3_nt: TGTGCCAGCAGAACTAACATAGGTAGGAAACCCCACAATGAGCAGTTCTTC
cdr3_aa: CASRTNIGRKPHNEQFF

clone_size: few
d_call: TRBD1
j_call: TRBJ1-5
v_call: TRBV7-3
cdr3_nt: TGTGCCAGCAGCTCAGGACAGGGGGCAATCAGCAATCAGCCCCAGCATTTT
cdr3_aa: CASSSGQGAISNQPQHF

clone_size: NA
d_call: TRBD2
j_call: TRBJ2-1
v_call: TRBV25-1
cdr3_nt: TGTGCCAGCAGTCAACTAGCGATGTCCTACAATGAGCAGTTCTTC
cdr3_aa: CASSQLAMSYNEQFF

clone_size: NA
d_call: TRBD2
j_call: TRBJ2-1
v_call: TRBV5-5
cdr3_nt: TGTGCCAGCAGCATCACATGGACGGGAGGGTACAATGAGCAGTTCTTC
cdr3_aa: CASSITWTGGYNEQFF

clone_size: NA
d_call: TRBD2
j_call: TRBJ2-1
v_call: TRBV9
cdr3_nt: TGTGCCAGCAGCGTTAGCGGGAGGGCCTCCTACAATGAGCAGTTCTTC
cdr3_aa: CASSVSGRASYNEQFF

clone_size: NA
d_call: TRBD1
j_call: TRBJ2-7
v_call: TRBV3-1/TRBV3-2
cdr3_nt: TGTGCCAGCAGCCAAACAGGGGGCGACGAGCAGTACTTC
cdr3_aa: CASSQTGGDEQYF

clone_size: NA
d_call: TRBD2
j_call: TRBJ2-1
v_call: TRBV28
cdr3_nt: TGTGCCAGCAGAAGAGCGGGAGTCCTACTCAATGAGCAGTTCTTC
cdr3_aa: CASRRAGVLLNEQFF

clone_size: NA
d_call: NA
j_call: TRBJ2-7
v_call: TRBV21-1
cdr3_nt: TGTGCCAGCAGCAAACGTACTCACTCCTACGAGCAGTACTTC
cdr3_aa: CASSKRTHSYEQYF

clone_size: NA
d_call: TRBD2
j_call: TRBJ2-1
v_call: TRBV5-4
cdr3_nt: TGTGCCAGCACCCCCGGGCTAGCGGGAGGAAGGAATGAGCAGTTCTTC
cdr3_aa: CASTPGLAGGRNEQFF

clone_size: NA
d_call: TRBD2
j_call: TRBJ2-1
v_call: TRBV7-8
cdr3_nt: TGTGCCAGCAGCTTACGATCCCGAGCGGGAGACACCGGGAATGAGCAGTTCTTC
cdr3_aa: CASSLRSRAGDTGNEQFF

clone_size: few
d_call: TRBD2
j_call: TRBJ2-1
v_call: TRBV24-1
cdr3_nt: TGTGCCACCAGTGAGGGACGACAGGGCCGCGGGAGGGTCAATGAGCAGTTCTTC
cdr3_aa: CATSEGRQGRGRVNEQFF

clone_size: few
d_call: NA
j_call: TRBJ2-7
v_call: TRBV5-5
cdr3_nt: TGTGCCAGCAGTTTTGACAGCTTCGAGCAGTACTTC
cdr3_aa: CASSFDSFEQYF